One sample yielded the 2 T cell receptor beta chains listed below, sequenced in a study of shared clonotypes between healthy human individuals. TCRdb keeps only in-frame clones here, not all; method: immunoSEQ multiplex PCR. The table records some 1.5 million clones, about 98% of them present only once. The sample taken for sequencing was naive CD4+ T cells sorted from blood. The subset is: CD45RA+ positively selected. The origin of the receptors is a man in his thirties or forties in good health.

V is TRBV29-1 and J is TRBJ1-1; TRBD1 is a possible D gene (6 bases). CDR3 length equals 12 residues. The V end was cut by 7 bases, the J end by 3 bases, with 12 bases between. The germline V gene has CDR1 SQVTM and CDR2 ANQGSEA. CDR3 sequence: CSGGQLYTEAFF. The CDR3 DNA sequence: TGCAGCGGTGGACAGCTGTACACTGAAGCTTTCTTT.

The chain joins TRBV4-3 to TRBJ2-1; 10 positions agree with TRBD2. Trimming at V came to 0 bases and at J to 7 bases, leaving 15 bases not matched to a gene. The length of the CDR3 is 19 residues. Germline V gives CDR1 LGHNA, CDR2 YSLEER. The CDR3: CASSQDLAPSGRVSNEQFF. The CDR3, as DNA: TGCGCCAGCAGCCAAGATCTGGCGCCTAGCGGGAGAGTTTCAAATGAGCAGTTCTTC.